Listed below are T cell receptor beta chains from one sample, sequenced in a study of shared clonotypes between healthy human individuals. The protocol was immunoSEQ multiplex PCR, while the TCRdb copy is restricted to in-frame clones and leaves out a portion. The sample has roughly 2,000,000 clones; about 95% are singletons. What was sequenced was naive CD8+ T cells sorted from blood. These receptors came from a man aged 18 to 29 in good health. Each CDR3 is given with its conserved first and last residue. Size values are once, few and many counts, or a class for expanded clones, and some rows have none.

v_call clone_size cdr3_aa
TRBV19 . CASSPRLAYGYTF
TRBV19 . CASSVEGQMNTEAFF
TRBV9 . CASSEGGGSYEQYF
TRBV2 . CASSDPPAWELGDTQYF
TRBV18 . CASSPSESAGGWMNTEAFF
TRBV6-5 . CASSRTGDNYGYTF
TRBV13 . CASSLGSDEQYF
TRBV10-2 . CAISSGGAETQYF
TRBV4-1 once CASSQDVSLAKNIQYF
TRBV27 . CASSLRGFNYGYTF
TRBV30 . CAWSSSKSNEQFF
TRBV4-2 . CASSQDRYSRVETQYF
TRBV27 . CASSLLSPGGAQEEQYF
TRBV18 . CASSPPGTQGWYEQYF
TRBV13 . CASSLQNTEAFF
TRBV4-3 once CASSQEGIAGWESTDTQYF
TRBV7-8 . CASSFPLTGENTEAFF
TRBV2 . CASPGTGSGANVLTF
TRBV19 . CASSQQGLAYSNQPQHF
TRBV10-2 . CASSQGAYEQYF
TRBV7-6 . CASSSYRDAYNEQFF
TRBV4-3 . CASSQEIWIAGGTGELFF